This TCR beta chain was recorded in a study of T cell clones after liver transplantation. Concerning this clone itself: No antigen is known for it.

The study, taken as a whole, reports: Low donor cell numbers restricted donor-reactive repertoire measurement in a couple of subjects.

Generated by immunoSEQ multiplex PCR, the TCRdb table keeps only in-frame clones and is missing some. Of some 61,000 clones in the sample, 70% to 75% were seen once. After removal of 4 bases from V and 3 bases from J, the junction contained 8 bases not matched to a gene. The CDR3 has 16 amino acids. CDR1 is MNHEY and CDR2 is SVGAGI in the germline V gene. This TCR came from a human patient who received a liver transplant. The graft donor may have contributed some T cells. Sequences were derived from CD4+ T cells from blood, sampled at the 22-month timepoint. The rearrangement links TRBV6-5 to TRBJ2-7, with 11 bases lining up with TRBD2. For the CDR3, the DNA is TGTGCCAGCAGTTTGGGGACTAGCGGAGCTTTCTACGAGCAGTACTTC. It codes for CASSLGTSGAFYEQYF.